The rows below give T cell receptor beta chains drawn from one sample of a study of human T cells and chemical hapten exposure. TCRdb reprocessed the RACE reads via MiXCR and lists one record per CDR3 protein. The table lists about 300,000 distinct CDR3 sequences, around 5.5% of them singletons. Sequenced material: whole blood, taken in connection with sensitization to the hapten diphenylcyclopropenone (DPC). The receptors stem from a woman aged 18-35 years with alopecia areata. Some clones in this sample may be carry-over from other donors' samples. The CDR3 runs from the conserved cysteine through the conserved F or W. A D gene is named only where the DNA matches it firmly. Not all rows give a size; the values are once, few, many and, for expanded clones, a class.

D: -
size: -
V: TRBV12-3/TRBV12-4
J: TRBJ2-7
CDR3: CASSPLTHYEQYF
DNA: TGTGCCAGCAGTCCCCTGACTCATTACGAGCAGTACTTC

D: -
size: many
V: TRBV6-2/TRBV6-3
J: TRBJ1-6
CDR3: CASRPNNSPLHF
DNA: TGTGCCAGCAGACCGAATAATTCACCCCTCCACTTT

D: -
size: many
V: TRBV7-2
J: TRBJ2-3
CDR3: CASSLGRFTDTQYF
DNA: TGTGCCAGCAGCTTAGGACGGTTCACAGATACGCAGTATTTT

D: -
size: -
V: TRBV24-1
J: TRBJ1-1
CDR3: CATSDPLVGTEAFF
DNA: TGTGCCACCAGTGACCCTTTGGTTGGGACTGAAGCTTTCTTT

D: -
size: -
V: TRBV12-3/TRBV12-4
J: TRBJ2-2
CDR3: CASSWNTGELFF
DNA: TGTGCCAGCAGTTGGAACACCGGGGAGCTGTTTTTT

D: TRBD1
size: many
V: TRBV29-1
J: TRBJ1-2
CDR3: CSVEVVTGVGGYTF
DNA: TGCAGCGTTGAAGTTGTGACAGGGGTGGGCGGCTACACCTTC

D: -
size: few
V: TRBV9
J: TRBJ1-2
CDR3: CASSPDPTAGSAGYTF
DNA: TGTGCCAGCAGCCCCGACCCGACAGCGGGATCAGCTGGCTACACCTTC

D: -
size: many
V: TRBV6-2/TRBV6-3
J: TRBJ1-2
CDR3: CASRNRQETYGYTF
DNA: TGTGCCAGCAGAAATCGACAGGAAACCTATGGCTACACCTTC

D: -
size: -
V: TRBV7-9
J: TRBJ1-2
CDR3: CASSPVLTGYTF
DNA: TGTGCCAGCAGCCCAGTGTTGACGGGCTACACCTTC

D: TRBD2
size: many
V: TRBV28
J: TRBJ2-3
CDR3: CATGGGGSTDTQYF
DNA: TGTGCCACCGGTGGGGGGGGTAGCACAGATACGCAGTATTTT

D: TRBD2
size: many
V: TRBV6-5
J: TRBJ2-7
CDR3: CASSSDRLAVREQYF
DNA: TGTGCCAGCAGTTCCGACCGACTAGCAGTACGGGAGCAGTACTTC